Sequencing of this T cell receptor (beta chain) was carried out in a study of T cells in Graves' hyperthyroidism and ophthalmopathy. Study-level information: Pretreatment peripheral blood was obtained at initial diagnosis.

This clonotype was seen just once. In the ophthalmopathy cohort, Clinical Activity Score was at least 3, NOSPECS grade at least 4, and duration under 3 months. Exclusion criteria comprised uncontrolled infection, other autoimmune disease, pregnancy or lactation. Clinical symptoms, serum thyroxine and TRAb, thyroid ultrasound and orbital computed tomography together formed the diagnostic basis. Amplification of TCR beta CDR3 regions was performed using RNA transcripts as template. First-round RT-PCR with HTBI primers amplified the TCR CDR3 region. Using its own MiXCR run on the multiplex PCR reads, TCRdb lists one record per CDR3 protein. This table holds a few hundred thousand distinct CDR3 sequences, roughly 15% found once. The sample was blood. The receptor comes from a woman aged 40 to 50 with Graves' ophthalmopathy.

Here the CDR3 DNA reads TGTGCCAGCAGCTCTAGGTCCTACAATGAGCAGTTCTTC. Protein product: CASSSRSYNEQFF. The gene calls are TRBV5-4 and TRBJ2-1, with unresolved D. CDR1 is SGHNT, CDR2 YYREEE, per germline (reference sequence). CDR3 length: 13 amino acids. Trimming removed 3 bases at V and 1 base at J, with 5 bases between.